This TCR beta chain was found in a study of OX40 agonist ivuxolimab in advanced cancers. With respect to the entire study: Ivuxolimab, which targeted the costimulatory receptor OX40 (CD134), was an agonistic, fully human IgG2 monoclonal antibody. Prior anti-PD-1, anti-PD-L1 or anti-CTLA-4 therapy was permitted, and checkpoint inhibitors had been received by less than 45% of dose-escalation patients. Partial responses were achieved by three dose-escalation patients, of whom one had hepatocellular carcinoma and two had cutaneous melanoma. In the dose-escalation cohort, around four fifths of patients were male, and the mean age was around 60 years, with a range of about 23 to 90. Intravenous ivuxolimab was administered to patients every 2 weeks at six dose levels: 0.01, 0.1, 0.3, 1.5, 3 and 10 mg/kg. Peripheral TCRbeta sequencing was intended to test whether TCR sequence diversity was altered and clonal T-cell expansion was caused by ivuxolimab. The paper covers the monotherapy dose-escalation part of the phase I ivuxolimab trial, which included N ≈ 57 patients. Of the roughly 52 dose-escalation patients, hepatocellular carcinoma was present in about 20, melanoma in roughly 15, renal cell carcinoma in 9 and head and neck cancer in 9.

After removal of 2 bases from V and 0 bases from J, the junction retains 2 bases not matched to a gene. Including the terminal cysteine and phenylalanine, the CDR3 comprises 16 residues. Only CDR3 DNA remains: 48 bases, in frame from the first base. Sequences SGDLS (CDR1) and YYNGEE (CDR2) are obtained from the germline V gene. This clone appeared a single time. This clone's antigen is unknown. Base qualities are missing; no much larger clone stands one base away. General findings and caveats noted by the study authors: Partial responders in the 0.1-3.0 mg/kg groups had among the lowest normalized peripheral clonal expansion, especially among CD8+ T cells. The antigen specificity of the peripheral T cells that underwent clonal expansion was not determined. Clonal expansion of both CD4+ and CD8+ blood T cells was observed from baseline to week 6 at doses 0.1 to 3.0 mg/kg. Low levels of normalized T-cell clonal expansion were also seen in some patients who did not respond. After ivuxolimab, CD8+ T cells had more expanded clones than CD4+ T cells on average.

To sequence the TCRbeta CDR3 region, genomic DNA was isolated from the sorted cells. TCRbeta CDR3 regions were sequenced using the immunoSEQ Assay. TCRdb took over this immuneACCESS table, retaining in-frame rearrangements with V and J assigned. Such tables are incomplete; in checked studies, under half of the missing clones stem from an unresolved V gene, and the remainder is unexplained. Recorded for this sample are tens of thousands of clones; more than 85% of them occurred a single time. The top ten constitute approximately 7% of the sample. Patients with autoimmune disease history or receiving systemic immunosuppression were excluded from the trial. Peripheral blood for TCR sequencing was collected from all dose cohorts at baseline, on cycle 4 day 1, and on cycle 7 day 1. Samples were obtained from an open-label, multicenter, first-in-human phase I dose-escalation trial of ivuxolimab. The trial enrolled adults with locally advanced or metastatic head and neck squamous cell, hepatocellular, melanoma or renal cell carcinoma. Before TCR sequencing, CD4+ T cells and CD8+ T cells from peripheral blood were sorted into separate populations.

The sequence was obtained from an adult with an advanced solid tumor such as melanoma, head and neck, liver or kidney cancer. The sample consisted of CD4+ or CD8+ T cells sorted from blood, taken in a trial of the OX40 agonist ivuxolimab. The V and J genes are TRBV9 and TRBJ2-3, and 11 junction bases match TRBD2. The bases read TGTGCCAGCAGCGTCGGGACTAGCGGTAGCACAGATACGCAGTATTTT. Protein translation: CASSVGTSGSTDTQYF.